This T cell receptor (beta chain) appears in the sequencing data of a study of T-cell reconstitution after alpha-beta-depleted transplantation in children. General study points: TCRbeta diversity was high at day 60 in some patients (a result of surviving recipient T cells and thymic progenitors). Several hundred expanded graft clones reportedly gave rise to the alpha-beta T cells present about two months after transplant.

Unique molecular identifiers were used in preparing the TCRbeta library. Each CDR3 protein gets one entry after TCRdb re-called the PCR reads with MiXCR. The sample includes approximately 30,000 distinct CDR3 sequences, about 6.7% seen only once; the top ten take around 30%. V shed 1 base, J shed 5 bases, and the junction held 6 bases outside the gene matches. The CDR3 has 17 amino acids. Germline V gives CDR1 SGHTA, CDR2 FQGNSA. This clonotype was detected ten times or more. Its antigen is still unknown. The V call is TRBV7-2, the J call TRBJ2-1, with 12 bases lining up with TRBD2. The sample consisted of peripheral blood, taken 60 days after TCRalphabeta/CD19-depleted stem cell transplant. This receptor was obtained from a child under two years old who had a stem cell transplant for acute myeloid leukemia, so the T cells may come from the graft donor. The CDR3 sequence is CASSLGASGGAHNEQFF. The CDR3 bases are TGTGCCAGCAGCTTAGGGGCTAGCGGGGGGGCGCACAATGAGCAGTTCTTC.